The source of this T cell receptor (beta chain) is a study of blood T cell repertoires in COVID-19. Here immunoSEQ multiplex PCR was the method, and the copy in TCRdb shows in-frame clones only, minus some. The sample carries 300,000 to 400,000 clones, over 90% recorded once. Clinical history reported by participants formed the basis on which cohorts were assigned. It was within 2 weeks before study entry that exposed participants met a COVID-19 case. This clone was observed many times. Trimming cost V 4 bases and J 0 bases, with 10 bases left between them. Germline V gene data show CDR1 as MNHEY and CDR2 as SVGAGI. The CDR3 has 15 residues.

This receptor was identified in a woman between 25 and 40 years old who had been exposed to COVID-19. The gene calls are TRBV6-5 and TRBJ1-3; the D is unclear. The sequencing input was PBMCs or T cells enriched from blood (not recorded which). CDR3: CASSFLASSGNTIYF. CDR3 coding DNA: TGTGCCAGCAGTTTTCTGGCCAGCTCTGGAAACACCATATATTTT.